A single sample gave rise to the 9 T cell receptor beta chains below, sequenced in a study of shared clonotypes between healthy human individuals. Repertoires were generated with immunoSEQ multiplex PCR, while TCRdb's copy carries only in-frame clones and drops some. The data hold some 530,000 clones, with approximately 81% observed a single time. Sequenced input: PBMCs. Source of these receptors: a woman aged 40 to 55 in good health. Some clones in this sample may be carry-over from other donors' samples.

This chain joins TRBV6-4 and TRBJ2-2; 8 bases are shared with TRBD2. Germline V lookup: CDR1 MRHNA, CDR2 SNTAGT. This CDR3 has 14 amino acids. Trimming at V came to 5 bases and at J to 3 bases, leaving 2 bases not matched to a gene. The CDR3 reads CASSPAGDTGELFF. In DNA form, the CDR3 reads TGTGCCAGCAGTCCAGCGGGAGACACCGGGGAGCTGTTTTTT.

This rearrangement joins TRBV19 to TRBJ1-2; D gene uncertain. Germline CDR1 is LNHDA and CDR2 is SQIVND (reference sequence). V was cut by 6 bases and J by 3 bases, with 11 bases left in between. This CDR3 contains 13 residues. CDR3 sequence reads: CASSQSGDYGYTF. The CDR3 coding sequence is TGTGCCAGTAGCCAGTCCGGGGACTATGGCTACACCTTC. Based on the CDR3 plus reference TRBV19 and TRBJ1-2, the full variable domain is DGGITQSPKYLFRKEGQNVTLSCEQNLNHDAMYWYRQDPGQGLRLIYYSQIVNDFQKGDIAEGYSVSREKKESFPLTVTSAQKNPTAFYLCASSQSGDYGYTFGSGTRLTVV.

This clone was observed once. In DNA form, the CDR3 reads TGTGCCAGCAGGCCTAGCGGGACAGATACGCAGTATTTT. This codes for CASRPSGTDTQYF. V and J are TRBV27 and TRBJ2-3; 8 nucleotides agree with TRBD2. Losses at the gene ends were 6 bases for V and 3 bases for J; bases not matched to a gene: 2. This CDR3 is 13 amino acids long. The germline gives CDR1 MNHEY, CDR2 SMNVEV (reference sequence).

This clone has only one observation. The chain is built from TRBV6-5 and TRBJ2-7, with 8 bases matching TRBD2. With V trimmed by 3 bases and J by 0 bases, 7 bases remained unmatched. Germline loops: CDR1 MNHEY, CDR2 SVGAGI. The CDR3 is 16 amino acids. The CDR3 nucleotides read TGTGCCAGCAGTTATTCGGGAGGGACTCCCTCCTACGAGCAGTACTTC. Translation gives CASSYSGGTPSYEQYF.

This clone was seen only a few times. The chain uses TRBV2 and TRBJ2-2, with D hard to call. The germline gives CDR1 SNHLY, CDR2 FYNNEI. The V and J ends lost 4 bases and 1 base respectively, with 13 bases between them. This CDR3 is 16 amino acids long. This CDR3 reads CASSALAFQNTGELFF. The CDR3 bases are TGTGCCAGCAGTGCATTGGCCTTCCAGAACACCGGGGAGCTGTTTTTT.

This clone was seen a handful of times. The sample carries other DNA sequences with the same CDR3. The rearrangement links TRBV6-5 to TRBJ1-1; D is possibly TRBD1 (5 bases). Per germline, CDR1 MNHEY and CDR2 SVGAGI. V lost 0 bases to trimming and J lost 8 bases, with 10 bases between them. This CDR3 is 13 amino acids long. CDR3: CASSYSGTGEAFF. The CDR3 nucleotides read TGTGCCAGCAGTTACTCGGGGACCGGAGAAGCTTTCTTT.

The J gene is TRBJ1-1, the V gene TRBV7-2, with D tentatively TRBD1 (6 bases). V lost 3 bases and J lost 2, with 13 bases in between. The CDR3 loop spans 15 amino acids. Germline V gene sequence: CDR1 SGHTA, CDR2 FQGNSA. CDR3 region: CASSLVGAPNTEAFF. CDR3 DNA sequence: TGTGCCAGCAGCTTGGTGGGGGCGCCTAACACTGAAGCTTTCTTT.

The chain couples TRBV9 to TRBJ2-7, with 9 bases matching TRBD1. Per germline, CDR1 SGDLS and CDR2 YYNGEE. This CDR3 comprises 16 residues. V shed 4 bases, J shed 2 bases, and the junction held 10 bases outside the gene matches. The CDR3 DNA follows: TGTGCCAGCAGCCCCCGCCCCGGGACAGGGACCTACGAGCAGTACTTC. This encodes CASSPRPGTGTYEQYF.

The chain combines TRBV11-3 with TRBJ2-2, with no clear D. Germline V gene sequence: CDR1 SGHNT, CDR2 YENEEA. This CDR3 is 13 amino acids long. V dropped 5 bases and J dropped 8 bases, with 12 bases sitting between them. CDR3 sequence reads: CASSALSSGELFF. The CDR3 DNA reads TGTGCCAGCAGCGCACTTTCCTCTGGGGAGCTGTTTTTT.